This T cell receptor (beta chain) was recovered during a study of early stage breast cancer tumors. About the research overall: Invasive lobular carcinomas made up about 30% of the 12 ER+/PR+/HER2- tumors. Whole-study results and caveats: Compared with adjacent normal breast, tumors showed approximately 2.5-fold denser, more clonal T cells. Enriched TCRB sequences shared across patients were mostly commonly generated sequences.

Roughly 18-50 mg of tissue was diced for each tumor. The germline V gene has CDR1 SEHNR and CDR2 FQNEAQ (reference sequence). The CDR3 sequence is 13 residues long. V shed 8 bases, J shed 2 bases, and the junction held 1 base outside the gene matches. TCRdb keeps only in-frame clones here, not all; method: immunoSEQ multiplex PCR. The sample has roughly 5,100 clones, approximately 64% seen once. Notes on this clone: Its antigen remains unidentified.

The sample consisted of breast tumor tissue. The sequence was collected from a person aged 55 to 75 with breast cancer. The genes are TRBV7-9 and TRBJ2-3; 10 bases line up with TRBD2. The CDR3, as DNA: TGTGCCAGCGGGACTAGCGCCACAGATACGCAGTATTTT. It specifies CASGTSATDTQYF.